This entry lists 26 T cell receptor beta chains sequenced from one sample in a study of shared clonotypes between healthy human individuals. Sequencing used immunoSEQ multiplex PCR; TCRdb keeps in-frame clones, though not all of them. The repertoire consists of about 490,000 clones, with 81% occurring once and the leading ten covering roughly 12%. Specimen: PBMCs. The origin of the receptors is a woman aged 40 to 50 in good health. Some clones in this sample may be carry-over from other donors' samples.

V is TRBV19 and J is TRBJ1-5, with D tentatively TRBD1 (6 bases). CDR1 LNHDA and CDR2 SQIVND come from the germline V gene (reference sequence). The CDR3 contains 14 residues. With 10 bases removed from V and 3 bases from J, the gap between germline ends came to 16 bases. The CDR3 sequence is CATSGTTLNQPQHF. For the CDR3, the DNA is TGTGCCACCTCCGGGACAACACTCAATCAGCCCCAGCATTTT.

This chain joins TRBV18 and TRBJ1-4; weak D call: TRBD1 (6 bases). Germline values: CDR1 KGHSH, CDR2 LQKENI. The CDR3 totals 19 residues. Trimming took off 4 bases at V and 3 bases at J, with 24 bases between the two ends. CDR3 loop: CASSLTLTVQGIANEKLFF. CDR3 sequence (DNA): TGTGCCAGCTCACTAACCTTGACAGTCCAGGGGATCGCTAATGAAAAACTGTTTTTT.

Concerning this clone: It differs at one base from a far larger clone, so likely a read error. The chain employs TRBV4-3 and TRBJ2-1; the D gene is possibly TRBD2 (5 bases). Germline lookup yields CDR1 LGHNA and CDR2 YSLEER. Trimming removed 5 bases from V and 9 bases from J, with 11 bases in between. The CDR3 has 12 amino acids. CDR3 bases: TGCGCCAGCAGCGACGGGAACAGTGAGCAGTTCTTC. Its translation: CASSDGNSEQFF.

Concerning this clone: Given a much more abundant clone one base away, this may be a read error. Other DNA sequences within the sample encode an identical CDR3. The V call is TRBV7-3, the J call TRBJ2-3; the match to TRBD2 covers 8 bases. The germline V gene has CDR1 SGHTA and CDR2 FQGTGA. This CDR3 region has 15 residues. V lost 3 bases, J lost 0 bases, and 2 bases stayed unmatched. As DNA, the CDR3 is TGTGCCAGCAGCTTTAGCGGGACTAGCACAGATACGCAGTATTTT. Its translation is CASSFSGTSTDTQYF. The full variable domain, with the rest looked up from reference TRBV7-3 and TRBJ2-3, is GAGVSQTPSNKVTEKGKYVELRCDPISGHTALYWYRQSLGQGPEFLIYFQGTGAADDSGLPNDRFFAVRPEGSVSTLKIQRTERGDSAVYLCASSFSGTSTDTQYFGPGTRLTVL.

A remark on this clone: Only one base separates this from a far larger clonotype, so it likely reflects a read error. This specimen includes other DNA sequences encoding the same CDR3. This chain connects TRBV5-1 to TRBJ2-6; D remains ambiguous. The CDR3 covers 15 residues. CDR1 is SGHRS and CDR2 is YFSETQ in the germline V gene. Written as DNA, the CDR3 is TGTGCCAGCAGCCCAGCCCTAGGAGGGGCCAACGTCCTGACTTTC. Translating it yields CASSPALGGANVLTF. Based on the CDR3 plus reference TRBV5-1 and TRBJ2-6, the full variable domain is KAGVTQTPRYLIKTRGQQVTLSCSPISGHRSVSWYQQTPGQGLQFLFEYFSETQRNKGNFPGRFSGRQFSNSRSEMNVSTLELGDSALYLCASSPALGGANVLTFGAGSRLTVL.

The rearrangement uses TRBV19 and TRBJ1-5; possibly TRBD1 for D (6 bases). From germline, CDR1 is LNHDA and CDR2 SQIVND (reference sequence). The CDR3 is 17 residues long. With 5 bases removed from V and 0 bases from J, the gap between germline ends came to 17 bases. CDR3 coding DNA: TGTGCCAGTAGTGGATACAGGGATGCTTATAGCAATCAGCCCCAGCATTTT. It is translated as CASSGYRDAYSNQPQHF.

This clone occurred a few times. In DNA form, the CDR3 reads TGTGCCAGCAGCTTATCGGCCTACGAGCAGTACTTC. Translated, it gives CASSLSAYEQYF. The chain carries TRBV7-2 and TRBJ2-7; D remains ambiguous. Germline V CDR1 and CDR2: SGHTA, FQGNSA. The germline V and J ends were trimmed by 2 bases and 2 bases, with 4 bases remaining between them. The CDR3 has 12 residues.

V is TRBV7-8 and J is TRBJ2-7; D is perhaps TRBD1 or TRBD2 (6 bases each). This CDR3 is built from 14 residues. The germline V gene has CDR1 SGHVS and CDR2 FQNEAQ. Trimming stripped 3 bases from V and 3 bases from J, with 12 bases between. For the CDR3, the DNA is TGTGCCAGCAGCTTTCGGGGGCTCCTCTACGAGCAGTACTTC. Translation gives CASSFRGLLYEQYF.

The V gene is TRBV19, the J gene TRBJ1-1; possibly TRBD1 for D (5 bases). The CDR3 is 17 residues long. CDR1 is LNHDA and CDR2 is SQIVND in the germline V gene (reference sequence). V was cut by 1 base and J by 5 bases, with 20 bases left in between. DNA of the CDR3: TGTGCCAGTAGTATAGGACGTCGGGTCTGGGGGAGGACTGAAGCTTTCTTT. Translated: CASSIGRRVWGRTEAFF.

The genes are TRBV30 and TRBJ2-1; 7 bases map to TRBD2. V trimming: 1 base; J trimming: 0 bases; junction bases outside the gene matches: 3. Germline CDR1 and CDR2: GTSNPN and SVGIG (reference sequence). The CDR3 runs to 15 residues. The CDR3 sequence: CAWSGGGSSYNEQFF. The CDR3 DNA is TGTGCCTGGAGTGGGGGCGGGAGCTCCTACAATGAGCAGTTCTTC.

The chain joins TRBV4-2 to TRBJ1-3; TRBD2 matches at 7 bases. The assigned J gene may be wrong: the sequence end matches TRBJ2-2 better. Germline values: CDR1 LGHNA, CDR2 YNFKEQ. The length of the CDR3 is 18 residues. This chain's CDR3 is CASSQVGAGASGTGELFF. The CDR3 nucleotides read TGTGCCAGCAGCCAAGTCGGGGCGGGAGCTTCGGGCACCGGGGAGCTGTTTTTT.

Of note for this clone: This likely came from a read error, as a far larger clone is one base away. The chain employs TRBV10-3 and TRBJ2-5, with D perhaps TRBD1 (7 bases). CDR3 length: 13 amino acids. V was cut by 6 bases and J by 5 bases, with 13 bases left in between. The germline V gene encodes CDR1 ENHRY and CDR2 SYGVKD. The DNA of the CDR3 is TGTGCCATCAGGGCAGGGGGGTACGAGACCCAGTACTTC. It encodes CAIRAGGYETQYF.

The gene calls are TRBV2 and TRBJ2-5, with 10 bases fitting TRBD1. Trimming cost V 5 bases and J 2 bases; bases outside gene matches: 14. The germline gives CDR1 SNHLY, CDR2 FYNNEI. This CDR3 spans 18 amino acids. The CDR3 region is CASSPPRDRGRRQETQYF. CDR3 sequence (DNA): TGTGCCAGCAGTCCCCCCCGGGACAGGGGTCGAAGACAAGAGACCCAGTACTTC.

The rearrangement links TRBV2 to TRBJ2-2, with TRBD1 identical over 7 bases. This CDR3 is built from 14 residues. Losses at the gene ends were 6 bases for V and 1 base for J; bases not matched to a gene: 2. Germline V gene data show CDR1 as SNHLY and CDR2 as FYNNEI. The CDR3 DNA is TGTGCCAGCAGAAGACAGGGGAACACCGGGGAGCTGTTTTTT. Amino acids: CASRRQGNTGELFF.

This sequence joins TRBV5-1 and TRBJ2-7; D is unresolved. Germline V lookup: CDR1 SGHRS, CDR2 YFSETQ. CDR3 length: 14 residues. V was cut by 0 bases and J by 5 bases, with 12 bases left in between. The CDR3, as DNA: TGCGCCAGCAGCTTGGCGGTAGATCTCCACGAGCAGTACTTC. This sequence encodes CASSLAVDLHEQYF.

The chain combines TRBV7-8 with TRBJ2-7, with D unresolved. The length of the CDR3 is 14 residues. The ends were cut back, 1 base at V and 3 bases at J, with 10 bases in the middle. Germline V gene lookup returns CDR1 SGHVS and CDR2 FQNEAQ. CDR3 residues: CASSLVGEGYEQYF. The CDR3 nucleotides read TGTGCCAGCAGCTTAGTAGGTGAAGGCTACGAGCAGTACTTC.

The rearrangement links TRBV2 to TRBJ2-1; D is uncertain. The V gene's germline CDR1 is SNHLY and CDR2 FYNNEI. V lost 2 bases to trimming and J lost 4 bases, with 12 bases between them. The CDR3 runs to 15 residues. The CDR3 region is CASSELAGLYNEQFF. The DNA for the CDR3 is TGTGCCAGCAGTGAACTGGCAGGTCTATACAATGAGCAGTTCTTC.

This clone was seen just once. A far more abundant clone sits one base away, making this likely a read error. The V and J genes are TRBV18 and TRBJ2-1, with D possibly TRBD2 on 6 matching bases. The germline gives CDR1 KGHSH, CDR2 LQKENI. The length of the CDR3 is 16 residues. The CDR3 nucleotides are TGTGCCAGCCGGATCGGGGGAGCGGAATCCTACAATGAGCCGTTCTTC. This encodes CASRIGGAESYNEPFF.

V usage is TRBV28 and J usage is TRBJ1-1; D is undetermined. The germline V gene has CDR1 MDHEN and CDR2 SYDVKM. Trimming stripped 2 bases from V and 7 bases from J, with 8 bases between. The CDR3 has 12 residues. For the CDR3, the DNA is TGTGCCAGCAGTTTAAGGTGGGGTGAAGCTTTCTTT. This sequence encodes CASSLRWGEAFF.

In its sample, this clone was seen once. This likely traces to a read error, being one base from a far larger clone. This chain links TRBV5-1 with TRBJ2-7, with D uncertain. The length of the CDR3 is 18 residues. The V end was cut by 0 bases, the J end by 1 base, with 20 bases between. Germline lookup yields CDR1 SGHRS and CDR2 YFSETQ. The CDR3 DNA sequence: TGCGCCAGCAGCTTGGCGTCACGGCAGGATGCCAAGTCCTACGAGCAGTACTTC. It specifies CASSLASRQDAKSYEQYF.

Details on this clone: Given a far larger clone just one base away, this is likely a sequencing read error. The chain couples TRBV28 to TRBJ2-1; D not resolved. The CDR3 length is 11 residues. CDR1 is MDHEN and CDR2 is SYDVKM in the germline V gene. The CDR3 here is CVSSFTWEQFF. The DNA for the CDR3 is TGTGTCAGCAGTTTCACCTGGGAGCAGTTCTTC.

This sequence joins TRBV28 and TRBJ2-7, with TRBD2 matching over 10 bases. V was clipped by 7 bases and J by 7 bases; unmatched bases: 13. Germline CDR1 and CDR2: MDHEN and SYDVKM. The CDR3 loop spans 15 amino acids. CDR3 residues: CASNIPGLAIEEQYF. In nucleotides, the CDR3 is TGTGCCAGCAACATTCCGGGACTAGCGATTGAAGAGCAGTACTTC.

The chain carries TRBV5-6 and TRBJ2-7, with TRBD1 matching over 7 bases. Germline CDR1 and CDR2: SGHDT and YYEEEE. With V trimmed by 5 bases and J by 3 bases, 8 bases remained unmatched. The CDR3 is made up of 14 amino acids. CDR3 sequence (DNA): TGTGCCAGCAGACAACAGGGGCGGGTCTACGAGCAGTACTTC. Encoded protein: CASRQQGRVYEQYF.

This chain uses TRBV5-1 with TRBJ1-2; D remains unclear. Germline lookup yields CDR1 SGHRS and CDR2 YFSETQ. Deletions cut 4 bases from V and 4 bases from J, with 14 bases between. This CDR3 has 14 amino acids. CDR3 in DNA: TGCGCCAGCAGCCCCGGAACAGCCCTCTATGGCTACACCTTC. This sequence encodes CASSPGTALYGYTF.

DNA for the CDR3: TGTGCCAGCAGTCCTCTACAGGGGATCACTGAAGCTTTCTTT. Translating it yields CASSPLQGITEAFF. The chain joins TRBV28 to TRBJ1-1; 7 bases line up with TRBD1. The CDR3 is 14 amino acids. The germline gives CDR1 MDHEN, CDR2 SYDVKM. V shed 5 bases, J shed 4 bases, and the junction held 7 bases outside the gene matches.

This clone was detected a few times. J is TRBJ2-5 and V is TRBV28; D is perhaps TRBD2 (5 bases). Germline V gene data show CDR1 as MDHEN and CDR2 as SYDVKM. This CDR3 spans 13 amino acids. With 3 bases removed from V and 11 bases from J, the gap between germline ends came to 16 bases. CDR3: CASSFLVYERQYF. DNA of the CDR3: TGTGCCAGCAGTTTTCTAGTCTACGAGCGGCAGTACTTC.